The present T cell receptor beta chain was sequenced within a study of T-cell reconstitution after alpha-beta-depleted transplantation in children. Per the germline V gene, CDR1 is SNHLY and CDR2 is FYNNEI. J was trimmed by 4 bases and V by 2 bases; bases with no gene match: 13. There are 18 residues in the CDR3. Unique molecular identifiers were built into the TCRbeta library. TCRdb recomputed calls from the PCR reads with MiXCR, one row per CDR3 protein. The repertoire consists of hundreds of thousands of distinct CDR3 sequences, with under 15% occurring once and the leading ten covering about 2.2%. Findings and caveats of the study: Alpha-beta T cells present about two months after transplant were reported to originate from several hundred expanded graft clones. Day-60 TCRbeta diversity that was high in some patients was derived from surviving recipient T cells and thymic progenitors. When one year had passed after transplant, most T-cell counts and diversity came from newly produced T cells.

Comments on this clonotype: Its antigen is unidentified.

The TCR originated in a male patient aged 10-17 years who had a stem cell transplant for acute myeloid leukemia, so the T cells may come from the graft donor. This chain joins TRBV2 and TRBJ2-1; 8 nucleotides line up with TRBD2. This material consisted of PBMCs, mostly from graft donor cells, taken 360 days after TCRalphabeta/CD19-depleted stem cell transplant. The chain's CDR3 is CASSESLAGLQTYNEQFF. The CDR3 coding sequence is TGTGCCAGCAGTGAAAGTCTAGCGGGTCTACAAACATACAATGAGCAGTTCTTC. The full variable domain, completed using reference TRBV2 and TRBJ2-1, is EPEVTQTPSHQVTQMGQEVILRCVPISNHLYFYWYRQILGQKVEFLVSFYNNEISEKSEIFDDQFSVERPDGSNFTLKIRSTKLEDSAMYFCASSESLAGLQTYNEQFFGPGTRLTVL.